The entry below gives a single T cell receptor beta chain sequence along with its context. Clones were read by immunoSEQ multiplex PCR, and TCRdb kept only the in-frame ones, dropping some. The sample includes about 50,000 clones, around 86% of them seen just once. The sample belongs to a study of OX40 agonist ivuxolimab in advanced cancers. Study background: Recorded diagnoses for dose-escalation patients were hepatocellular carcinoma, melanoma, renal cell or head and neck cancer.

This material consisted of CD4+ or CD8+ T cells sorted from blood, taken in a trial of the OX40 agonist ivuxolimab. This sequence originates from an adult with an advanced solid tumor such as melanoma, head and neck, liver or kidney cancer.

CDR3 nucleotides: TGCGCCAGCAGTCCGCGTAGGGGCGGGGAGACCCAGTACTTC. Its translation: CASSPRRGGETQYF. V gene TRBV23-1 combines with J gene TRBJ2-5; D tentatively fits TRBD1 or TRBD2 (5 bases each). TRBV23-1 is sorted into the ORF group, with uncertain function. The CDR3 covers 14 residues. V lost 4 bases and J 5 bases, leaving 14 bases between the germline ends.